A selection of T cell receptor beta chains follows, all from one sample in a study of OX40 agonist ivuxolimab in advanced cancers. Clones were read by immunoSEQ multiplex PCR, and TCRdb kept only the in-frame ones, dropping some. The sample shows tens of thousands of clones, around 90% of them seen only once. The input for sequencing was CD4+ or CD8+ T cells sorted from blood, taken in a trial of the OX40 agonist ivuxolimab. The receptors come from an adult with an advanced solid tumor such as melanoma, head and neck, liver or kidney cancer. CDR3s include the opening cysteine and the closing phenylalanine or tryptophan. A D gene is named only where the DNA matches it firmly. Clone size is given for some rows only: seen once, a few or many times, or a class if the clone is expanded.

clone size: NA; J gene: TRBJ2-7; V gene: TRBV4-3; D gene: TRBD1; CDR3 protein: CASSQLPGQGAYEQYF; CDR3 DNA: TGCGCCAGCAGCCAATTACCGGGACAGGGGGCGTACGAGCAGTACTTC
clone size: NA; J gene: TRBJ2-5; V gene: TRBV4-3; D gene: NA; CDR3 protein: CASSQGVWETQYF; CDR3 DNA: TGCGCCAGCAGCCAAGGGGTATGGGAGACCCAGTACTTC
clone size: NA; J gene: TRBJ2-7; V gene: TRBV7-9; D gene: NA; CDR3 protein: CASSRIVGDEQYF; CDR3 DNA: TGTGCCAGCAGCCGGATCGTGGGGGACGAGCAGTACTTC
clone size: NA; J gene: TRBJ2-3; V gene: TRBV9; D gene: TRBD2; CDR3 protein: CASSVGGGATDTQYF; CDR3 DNA: TGTGCCAGCAGCGTGGGCGGGGGGGCAACAGATACGCAGTATTTT
clone size: NA; J gene: TRBJ1-5; V gene: TRBV19; D gene: NA; CDR3 protein: CASHGGSLRPQHF; CDR3 DNA: TGTGCCAGTCATGGCGGGTCCCTAAGGCCCCAGCATTTT
clone size: NA; J gene: TRBJ2-5; V gene: TRBV4-1; D gene: TRBD1; CDR3 protein: CASSQVRVPDRGRETQYF; CDR3 DNA: TGCGCCAGCAGCCAAGTTCGTGTTCCGGACAGGGGGCGAGAGACCCAGTACTTC
clone size: few; J gene: TRBJ1-6; V gene: TRBV5-4; D gene: TRBD1; CDR3 protein: CASRTGGFNSPLHF; CDR3 DNA: TGTGCCAGCAGGACAGGGGGCTTTAATTCACCCCTCCACTTT
clone size: NA; J gene: TRBJ2-3; V gene: TRBV27; D gene: TRBD1; CDR3 protein: CASSQGTATDTQYF; CDR3 DNA: TGTGCCAGCAGCCAAGGGACAGCCACAGATACGCAGTATTTT
clone size: NA; J gene: TRBJ1-1; V gene: TRBV4-1; D gene: NA; CDR3 protein: CASSQAGAEAFF; CDR3 DNA: TGCGCCAGCAGCCAAGCGGGGGCTGAAGCTTTCTTT
clone size: NA; J gene: TRBJ1-5; V gene: TRBV6-5; D gene: NA; CDR3 protein: CASSDNVWQPQHF; CDR3 DNA: TGTGCCAGCAGTGATAATGTCTGGCAGCCCCAGCATTTT
clone size: NA; J gene: TRBJ2-1; V gene: TRBV9; D gene: NA; CDR3 protein: CASSAINNEQFF; CDR3 DNA: TGTGCCAGCAGCGCGATAAACAATGAGCAGTTCTTC
clone size: NA; J gene: TRBJ2-3; V gene: TRBV4-3; D gene: NA; CDR3 protein: CASSPPGPGPDTQYF; CDR3 DNA: TGCGCCAGCAGCCCTCCGGGACCCGGACCAGATACGCAGTATTTT
clone size: NA; J gene: TRBJ2-3; V gene: TRBV9; D gene: NA; CDR3 protein: CASSVDGTDTQYF; CDR3 DNA: TGTGCCAGCAGCGTAGACGGGACAGATACGCAGTATTTT
clone size: NA; J gene: TRBJ2-7; V gene: TRBV9; D gene: NA; CDR3 protein: CASSRAHPYEQYF; CDR3 DNA: TGTGCCAGCTCCCGGGCCCACCCCTACGAGCAGTACTTC
clone size: NA; J gene: TRBJ2-3; V gene: TRBV6-6; D gene: TRBD1; CDR3 protein: CASTAGQGLDTDTQYF; CDR3 DNA: TGTGCCAGCACCGCCGGACAGGGGCTAGACACAGATACGCAGTATTTT
clone size: NA; J gene: TRBJ2-5; V gene: TRBV6-1; D gene: NA; CDR3 protein: CASSERAGITVDETQYF; CDR3 DNA: TGTGCCAGCAGTGAAAGAGCTGGGATCACCGTCGACGAGACCCAGTACTTC
clone size: NA; J gene: TRBJ2-6; V gene: TRBV6-5; D gene: TRBD1; CDR3 protein: CASSSGGSGANVLTF; CDR3 DNA: TGTGCCAGCAGTTCAGGGGGCTCTGGGGCCAACGTCCTGACTTTC
clone size: NA; J gene: TRBJ1-1; V gene: TRBV4-1; D gene: NA; CDR3 protein: CASSQGSGRNTEAFF; CDR3 DNA: TGCGCCAGCAGCCAAGGGTCCGGGAGAAACACTGAAGCTTTCTTT
clone size: few; J gene: TRBJ2-7; V gene: TRBV27; D gene: NA; CDR3 protein: CASSFVTVSYEQYF; CDR3 DNA: TGTGCCAGCAGTTTTGTGACAGTCTCCTACGAGCAGTACTTC
clone size: few; J gene: TRBJ1-4; V gene: TRBV6-5; D gene: NA; CDR3 protein: CASSYSGGPTNEKLFF; CDR3 DNA: TGTGCCAGCAGTTACTCTGGGGGACCAACTAATGAAAAACTGTTTTTT
clone size: NA; J gene: TRBJ1-1; V gene: TRBV9; D gene: TRBD1; CDR3 protein: CASSAGQGFMNTEAFF; CDR3 DNA: TGTGCCAGCAGCGCCGGACAGGGGTTCATGAACACTGAAGCTTTCTTT
clone size: NA; J gene: TRBJ1-1; V gene: TRBV19; D gene: NA; CDR3 protein: CASRALGPGNTEAFF; CDR3 DNA: TGTGCCAGTAGGGCCTTAGGGCCCGGGAACACTGAAGCTTTCTTT
clone size: NA; J gene: TRBJ2-5; V gene: TRBV9; D gene: NA; CDR3 protein: CASSVEGVQETQYF; CDR3 DNA: TGTGCCAGCAGCGTAGAAGGGGTCCAAGAGACCCAGTACTTC
clone size: NA; J gene: TRBJ1-2; V gene: TRBV4-2; D gene: TRBD1; CDR3 protein: CASSQLQGANYGYTF; CDR3 DNA: TGTGCCAGCAGCCAATTACAGGGGGCTAACTATGGCTACACCTTC
clone size: NA; J gene: TRBJ1-5; V gene: TRBV6-6; D gene: NA; CDR3 protein: CASTVGAAVQPQHF; CDR3 DNA: TGTGCCAGCACTGTTGGTGCGGCGGTCCAGCCCCAGCATTTT
clone size: NA; J gene: TRBJ2-1; V gene: TRBV15; D gene: NA; CDR3 protein: CATSRDQQGNEQFF; CDR3 DNA: TGTGCCACCAGCAGAGATCAACAGGGCAATGAGCAGTTCTTC
clone size: NA; J gene: TRBJ1-2; V gene: TRBV29-1; D gene: NA; CDR3 protein: CSVFGATGVTNYGYTF; CDR3 DNA: TGCAGCGTTTTTGGGGCGACAGGAGTAACTAACTATGGCTACACCTTC
clone size: NA; J gene: TRBJ1-6; V gene: TRBV27; D gene: NA; CDR3 protein: CATRGTSSYNSPLHF; CDR3 DNA: TGTGCCACCCGAGGGACTAGCTCCTATAATTCACCCCTCCACTTT
clone size: NA; J gene: TRBJ2-2; V gene: TRBV9; D gene: NA; CDR3 protein: CASSPRGTTNTGELFF; CDR3 DNA: TGTGCCAGCAGCCCCCGGGGGACAACGAACACCGGGGAGCTGTTTTTT
clone size: NA; J gene: TRBJ1-2; V gene: TRBV7-6; D gene: NA; CDR3 protein: CASSLSGGNYGYTF; CDR3 DNA: TGTGCCAGCAGCTTATCGGGGGGGAACTATGGCTACACCTTC
clone size: NA; J gene: TRBJ2-3; V gene: TRBV11-2; D gene: NA; CDR3 protein: CASSLLGGQDTQYF; CDR3 DNA: TGTGCCAGCAGCTTATTAGGGGGTCAAGATACGCAGTATTTT
clone size: NA; J gene: TRBJ1-1; V gene: TRBV28; D gene: NA; CDR3 protein: CASSTQSLNTEAFF; CDR3 DNA: TGTGCCAGCAGTACCCAGTCACTGAACACTGAAGCTTTCTTT
clone size: NA; J gene: TRBJ1-5; V gene: TRBV6-5; D gene: NA; CDR3 protein: CATRILYSNQPQHF; CDR3 DNA: TGTGCCACGAGGATACTCTATAGCAATCAGCCCCAGCATTTT
clone size: NA; J gene: TRBJ2-3; V gene: TRBV7-9; D gene: TRBD2; CDR3 protein: CASSFSGGDTDTQYF; CDR3 DNA: TGTGCCAGCAGCTTTAGCGGGGGGGACACAGATACGCAGTATTTT
clone size: NA; J gene: TRBJ1-5; V gene: TRBV7-3; D gene: NA; CDR3 protein: CASSLQQGYQPQHF; CDR3 DNA: TGTGCCAGCAGCTTACAGCAGGGATATCAGCCCCAGCATTTT
clone size: NA; J gene: TRBJ1-4; V gene: TRBV5-6; D gene: NA; CDR3 protein: CASSLALTNEKLFF; CDR3 DNA: TGTGCCAGCAGCTTGGCCTTGACTAATGAAAAACTGTTTTTT